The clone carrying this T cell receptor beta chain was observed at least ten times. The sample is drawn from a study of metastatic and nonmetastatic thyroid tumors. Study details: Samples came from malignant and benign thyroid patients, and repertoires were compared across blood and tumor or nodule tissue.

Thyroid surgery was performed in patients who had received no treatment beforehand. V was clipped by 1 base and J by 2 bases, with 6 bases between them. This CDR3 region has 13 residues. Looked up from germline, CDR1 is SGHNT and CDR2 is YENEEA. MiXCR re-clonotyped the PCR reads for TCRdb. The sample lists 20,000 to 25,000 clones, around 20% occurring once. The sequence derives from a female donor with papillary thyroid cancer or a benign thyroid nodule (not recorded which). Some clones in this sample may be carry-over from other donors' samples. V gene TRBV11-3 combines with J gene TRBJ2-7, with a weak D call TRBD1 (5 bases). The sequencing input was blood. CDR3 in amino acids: CASSLAGPYEQYF. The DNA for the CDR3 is TGTGCCAGCAGCTTAGCAGGGCCCTACGAGCAGTACTTC.